The 6 T cell receptor beta chains below come from one sample, sequenced in a study of T cell responses to AZD1222 COVID-19 vaccine. Profiled with immunoSEQ multiplex PCR; TCRdb holds only in-frame clones, not every one. The sample holds 150,000 to 200,000 clones, around 92% seen once. Sequenced material: peripheral blood, taken on day 0 of AZD1222 vaccination. All receptors derive from an adult in good health.

The chain has TRBV5-4 and TRBJ2-1; 13 bases fit TRBD2. The CDR3 is made up of 15 amino acids. Germline trimming cut 4 bases from V and 6 bases from J; bases unmatched to any gene: 4. Germline V gene sequence: CDR1 SGHNT, CDR2 YYREEE (reference sequence). CDR3 region: CASSPGLAGLNEQFF. The DNA for the CDR3 is TGTGCCAGCAGCCCGGGACTAGCGGGACTCAATGAGCAGTTCTTC.

The chain is built from TRBV5-5 and TRBJ1-4, with D possibly TRBD1 on 5 matching bases. The V gene lost 0 bases and the J gene lost 2 bases, with 8 bases spanning the gap. The CDR3 totals 15 residues. Germline CDR1 reads SGHKS; CDR2 reads YYEKEE (reference sequence). CDR3 sequence (DNA): TGTGCCAGCAGCTTGGTAGGACATACTAATGAAAAACTGTTTTTT. Translated, it gives CASSLVGHTNEKLFF.

This sequence joins TRBV21-1 and TRBJ2-1; TRBD1 was called by the table and not checked on the DNA. TRBV21-1 constitutes a pseudogene. The CDR3 consists of 14 residues. For the CDR3, the DNA is TGTGCCAGCGTATTCGGGACAGGATACAATGAGCAGTTCTTC. The encoded protein is CASVFGTGYNEQFF.

This chain joins TRBV18 and TRBJ2-2; D is possibly TRBD2 (5 bases). From germline, CDR1 is KGHSH and CDR2 LQKENI. V was cut by 2 bases and J by 3 bases, with 13 bases left in between. This CDR3 region has 16 residues. CDR3 in DNA: TGTGCCAGCTCACCAGTCCGGGGTCGGTACACCGGGGAGCTGTTTTTT. It yields the protein CASSPVRGRYTGELFF. Full variable domain (outside the CDR3, taken from reference TRBV18 and TRBJ2-2): NAGVMQNPRHLVRRRGQEARLRCSPMKGHSHVYWYRQLPEEGLKFMVYLQKENIIDESGMPKERFSAEFPKEGPSILRIQQVVRGDSAAYFCASSPVRGRYTGELFFGEGSRLTVL.

The chain uses TRBV10-3 and TRBJ1-1; 8 bases map to TRBD1. The CDR3 spans 18 residues. J was trimmed by 1 base and V by 6 bases; bases with no gene match: 16. Germline V CDR1 and CDR2: ENHRY, SYGVKD. CDR3 in amino acids: CAIRASGQAARRNTEAFF. CDR3 DNA sequence: TGTGCCATCAGAGCCTCGGGACAGGCTGCCCGAAGGAACACTGAAGCTTTCTTT.

This clone was counted a single time. V and J are TRBV4-1 and TRBJ1-5; 8 bases agree with TRBD1. From germline, CDR1 is MGHRA and CDR2 YSYEKL. There are 17 residues in the CDR3. Trimming at V came to 0 bases and at J to 5 bases, leaving 9 bases not matched to a gene. Here the CDR3 DNA reads TGCGCCAGCAGCCAAGATTTCTACAGGGGGATGGATCAGCCCCAGCATTTT. Residues: CASSQDFYRGMDQPQHF.